This T cell receptor beta chain was profiled in a study of blood T cell repertoires in COVID-19. The data were produced by immunoSEQ multiplex PCR, yet TCRdb's version contains in-frame clones alone and is incomplete. The repertoire holds around 240,000 clones, with roughly 82% as singletons. After removal of 5 bases from V and 1 base from J, the junction contained 4 bases not matched to a gene. This CDR3 region has 16 residues. Germline V gene lookup returns CDR1 MNHEY and CDR2 SMNVEV (reference sequence). In the case of this clone: Other DNA sequences in this sample translate to the same CDR3.

All recovered Cohort 3 donors got two negative PCRs, got clearance, or saw symptom resolution. Material: PBMCs or T cells enriched from blood (not recorded which). This sequence originates from a woman between 50 and 59 years old who had recovered from COVID-19. The gene calls are TRBV27 and TRBJ2-3, with 12 bases identical to TRBD2. In DNA, the CDR3 is TGTGCCAGCAGTCGACTAGCGGGAGCCCGCACAGATACGCAGTATTTT. This sequence encodes CASSRLAGARTDTQYF.